This entry lists 30 T cell receptor beta chains sequenced from one sample in a study of shared clonotypes between healthy human individuals. Assay used: immunoSEQ multiplex PCR; TCRdb lists only in-frame clones, some missing. The sample holds 2,500,000 or so clones, 93% seen once. Sequenced input: naive CD4+ T cells from PBMCs. Subset indicated: CD45RA+ positively selected. The receptors were sampled from a man between 18 and 29 years old in good health. Some clones in this sample may be carry-over from other donors' samples.

This clone came up once. V gene TRBV5-4 combines with J gene TRBJ1-2; perhaps TRBD1 as D (5 bases). Trimming took off 1 base at V and 0 bases at J, with 7 bases between the two ends. Germline values: CDR1 SGHNT, CDR2 YYREEE (reference sequence). The CDR3 length is 14 residues. The CDR3 region has the DNA TGTGCCAGCAGCTTGCAGGGACCTAACTATGGCTACACCTTC. It encodes CASSLQGPNYGYTF. Based on the CDR3 plus reference TRBV5-4 and TRBJ1-2, the full variable domain is ETGVTQSPTHLIKTRGQQVTLRCSSQSGHNTVSWYQQALGQGPQFIFQYYREEENGRGNFPPRFSGLQFPNYSSELNVNALELDDSALYLCASSLQGPNYGYTFGSGTRLTVV.

This clone was detected only once. V is TRBV6-1 and J is TRBJ2-7, with TRBD2 identical over 11 bases. The CDR3 length is 15 residues. Germline V lookup: CDR1 MNHNS, CDR2 SASEGT. V gave up 6 bases and J gave up 2 bases; unmatched junction bases: 6. The CDR3 DNA follows: TGTGCCAGCAGCCAGACTAGCGGGGTTACCTACGAGCAGTACTTC. This encodes CASSQTSGVTYEQYF.

The chain has TRBV5-1 and TRBJ2-7; 7 positions match TRBD2. The CDR3 length is 16 residues. The V gene end was trimmed by 3 bases and the J gene end by 2 bases; junction bases not matched to a gene: 11. CDR1 is SGHRS and CDR2 is YFSETQ in the germline V gene. CDR3 loop: CASSSVGGGFPYEQYF. The CDR3 DNA sequence: TGCGCCAGCAGCTCCGTTGGGGGAGGGTTCCCCTACGAGCAGTACTTC.

The rearrangement joins TRBV7-9 to TRBJ1-3, with TRBD1 as a possible D gene (5 bases). Per germline, CDR1 SEHNR and CDR2 FQNEAQ (reference sequence). With 5 bases removed from V and 0 bases from J, the gap between germline ends came to 11 bases. The length of the CDR3 is 15 residues. The DNA of the CDR3 is TGTGCCAGCAGCGCCTCCGGACACTCTGGAAACACCATATATTTT. Residues: CASSASGHSGNTIYF.

V is TRBV5-1 and J is TRBJ1-1; weak D call: TRBD1 (5 bases). Trimming stripped 0 bases from V and 7 bases from J, with 7 bases between. The CDR3 is made up of 12 amino acids. Germline lookup yields CDR1 SGHRS and CDR2 YFSETQ. CDR3 sequence reads: CASSLGGIEAFF. In DNA, the CDR3 is TGCGCCAGCAGCTTGGGGGGGATTGAAGCTTTCTTT.

This chain links TRBV4-3 with TRBJ1-2; a weak D match, TRBD1 (5 bases). The CDR3 is made up of 13 amino acids. Trimming took 2 bases from V and 4 from J, leaving 8 bases between them. Germline CDR1 reads LGHNA; CDR2 reads YSLEER. CDR3 DNA: TGCGCCAGCAGCCAAACGGGGGGCTATGGCTACACCTTC. Its translation: CASSQTGGYGYTF.

The chain uses TRBV5-4 and TRBJ2-7; weak D call: TRBD1 (6 bases). Germline-derived CDR1 and CDR2 are SGHNT and YYREEE (reference sequence). This CDR3 has 14 amino acids. The V end lost 1 base, the J end lost 4 bases, and 12 bases lay between the germline ends. CDR3 DNA sequence: TGTGCCAGCAGCTTGAGGGGGAAGCCATACGAGCAGTACTTC. It encodes CASSLRGKPYEQYF.

This clone occurred once. The chain has TRBV19 and TRBJ1-5, with 7 bases aligning to TRBD1. V gave up 7 bases and J gave up 1 base; unmatched junction bases: 10. CDR3 length: 16 amino acids. Germline V gene sequence: CDR1 LNHDA, CDR2 SQIVND (reference sequence). The CDR3 here is CASMQQGVVSNQPQHF. CDR3 DNA: TGTGCCAGTATGCAGCAGGGGGTCGTGAGCAATCAGCCCCAGCATTTT.

This clone came up once. Other DNA sequences of this sample code for an identical CDR3. J is TRBJ2-7 and V is TRBV20-1, with D possibly matching TRBD2 (6 bases). V lost 5 bases and J lost 7, with 12 bases in between. Germline V CDR1 and CDR2: DFQATT, SNEGSKA (reference sequence). The CDR3 covers 11 residues. CDR3 in amino acids: CSARPGGEQYF. The CDR3 nucleotides are TGCAGTGCTCGCCCTGGGGGGGAGCAGTACTTC.

The chain links TRBV6-5 to TRBJ2-2, with TRBD1 matching over 8 bases. The J segment lost 3 bases and the V segment lost 10 bases, leaving 4 bases of the junction unmatched. CDR1 MNHEY and CDR2 SVGAGI come from the germline V gene. The CDR3 extends over 13 amino acids. The CDR3: CATYRGYTGELFF. CDR3 DNA: TGTGCCACCTACAGGGGGTACACCGGGGAGCTGTTTTTT.

The chain has TRBV7-3 and TRBJ2-3; 8 bases align to TRBD2. The trim removed 5 bases at V and 6 bases at J, leaving 7 bases unmatched. Germline lookup yields CDR1 SGHTA and CDR2 FQGTGA. The CDR3 is 14 residues long. For the CDR3, the DNA is TGTGCCAGCAGCATCGGGACTAGTGGCGATACGCAGTATTTT. It is translated as CASSIGTSGDTQYF.

The V gene is TRBV7-2, the J gene TRBJ2-7; 8 nucleotides agree with TRBD2. Germline V gene data show CDR1 as SGHTA and CDR2 as FQGNSA. The CDR3 has 14 residues. The ends lost 4 bases at V and 9 bases at J; junction bases unmatched: 11. DNA for the CDR3: TGTGCCAGCAGCTCGGGGGGGGCCGGGATATGGCAGTACTTC. This sequence encodes CASSSGGAGIWQYF.

J is TRBJ1-4 and V is TRBV5-4; 9 bases are shared with TRBD1. The germline gives CDR1 SGHNT, CDR2 YYREEE (reference sequence). The CDR3 sequence is 17 residues long. After removal of 1 base from V and 0 bases from J, the junction contained 4 bases not matched to a gene. The CDR3 DNA sequence: TGTGCCAGCAGCTTGCCGGGACAGGGCCCAACTAATGAAAAACTGTTTTTT. Translation: CASSLPGQGPTNEKLFF.

Concerning this clone: Other DNA variants within this sample encode the same CDR3. The CDR3 loop reads CASSLSTDTQYF. CDR3 DNA sequence: TGTGCCAGCAGCCTTAGCACAGATACGCAGTATTTT. This chain joins TRBV28 and TRBJ2-3; D is ambiguous. The germline V gene has CDR1 MDHEN and CDR2 SYDVKM. V dropped 6 bases and J dropped 0 bases, with 4 bases sitting between them. CDR3 length: 12 residues.

This chain uses TRBV7-8 with TRBJ2-3; 10 bases match TRBD1. This CDR3 is 15 amino acids long. Looked up from germline, CDR1 is SGHVS and CDR2 is FQNEAQ. V lost 5 bases, J lost 3 bases, and 5 bases stayed unmatched. The CDR3, as DNA: TGTGCCAGCAGCAAGGGACAGGGGAGGACAGATACGCAGTATTTT. This sequence encodes CASSKGQGRTDTQYF.

The chain joins TRBV25-1 to TRBJ1-2; no reliable D call. This CDR3 has 16 amino acids. CDR1 and CDR2 (germline): MGHDK, SYGVNS. Between the trimmed V and J ends, which lost 0 bases and 5 bases, there was a span of 16 bases. The CDR3 nucleotides read TGTGCCAGCAGTGAATATCGCGGTGCCGGCGGGTATGGCTACACCTTC. Residues: CASSEYRGAGGYGYTF.

The count of this clone is one. The chain joins TRBV7-9 to TRBJ2-2, with D perhaps given as TRBD1 or TRBD2 (6 bases each). V was cut by 5 bases and J by 2 bases, with 12 bases left in between. The CDR3 runs to 15 residues. The germline gives CDR1 SEHNR, CDR2 FQNEAQ (reference sequence). The CDR3 sequence: CASSRAGQNTGELFF. CDR3 coding DNA: TGTGCCAGCAGCCGTGCGGGACAAAACACCGGGGAGCTGTTTTTT.

Turning to this clone: This specimen includes other DNA sequences encoding the same CDR3. V usage is TRBV5-1 and J usage is TRBJ2-7; D gene uncertain. The V gene lost 0 bases and the J gene lost 4 bases, with 8 bases spanning the gap. This CDR3 is 13 amino acids long. Germline V CDR1 and CDR2: SGHRS, YFSETQ. CDR3 in amino acids: CASSLVAPYEQYF. The CDR3, as DNA: TGCGCCAGCAGCTTGGTGGCCCCTTACGAGCAGTACTTC.

This clone appeared once. J is TRBJ2-5 and V is TRBV6-1; unclear D gene. The V gene's germline CDR1 is MNHNS and CDR2 SASEGT. This CDR3 region has 13 residues. The germline V and J ends were trimmed by 3 bases and 7 bases, with 12 bases remaining between them. Written as DNA, the CDR3 is TGTGCCAGCAGTGAGTCGGGCGGCGTGACCCAGTACTTC. As protein: CASSESGGVTQYF.

The V gene is TRBV28, the J gene TRBJ1-2, with TRBD1 as a possible D gene (5 bases). Deletions cut 5 bases from V and 4 bases from J, with 17 bases between. This CDR3 region has 15 residues. Germline V gene data show CDR1 as MDHEN and CDR2 as SYDVKM. As DNA, the CDR3 is TGTGCCAGCAGTCCTCCGACAGCCCTTGGCTATGGCTACACCTTC. This encodes CASSPPTALGYGYTF.

Regarding this clone: Other nucleotide sequences in the sample specify the same CDR3. The chain links TRBV28 to TRBJ1-1; 7 positions agree with TRBD1. Trimming removed 6 bases from V and 3 bases from J; junction bases left unmatched: 4. The CDR3 spans 13 residues. The germline V gene has CDR1 MDHEN and CDR2 SYDVKM. The CDR3 region is CASSRDSYTEAFF. The CDR3 DNA reads TGTGCCAGCAGCCGGGACAGCTACACTGAAGCTTTCTTT.

The chain couples TRBV2 to TRBJ2-2; perhaps TRBD1 as D (5 bases). V lost 7 bases and J lost 1, with 7 bases in between. Germline V gene sequence: CDR1 SNHLY, CDR2 FYNNEI. The CDR3 has 13 amino acids. CDR3 sequence (DNA): TGTGCCAGCACCAGGGTGAACACCGGGGAGCTGTTTTTT. This encodes CASTRVNTGELFF.

The chain carries TRBV5-4 and TRBJ2-3; TRBD2 agrees at 8 bases. The CDR3 sequence is 15 residues long. The V gene end was trimmed by 9 bases and the J gene end by 1 base; junction bases not matched to a gene: 10. Germline lookup yields CDR1 SGHNT and CDR2 YYREEE (reference sequence). CDR3 nucleotide sequence: TGTGCCACGGGGTTTACTAGCGGACGCACAGATACGCAGTATTTT. Its translation: CATGFTSGRTDTQYF. The whole variable domain, filled in from reference TRBV5-4 and TRBJ2-3, reads ETGVTQSPTHLIKTRGQQVTLRCSSQSGHNTVSWYQQALGQGPQFIFQYYREEENGRGNFPPRFSGLQFPNYSSELNVNALELDDSALYLCATGFTSGRTDTQYFGPGTRLTVL.

The chain carries TRBV11-2 and TRBJ2-3; tentative D call: TRBD2 (6 bases). The V gene's germline CDR1 is SGHAT and CDR2 FQNNGV. CDR3 length: 15 amino acids. Trimming shortened V by 3 bases and J by 8 bases, and 18 bases separated the two germline ends. This CDR3 reads CASSFALAIGTTQYF. In DNA form, the CDR3 reads TGTGCCAGCAGCTTTGCTCTAGCGATTGGTACTACGCAGTATTTT.

The chain recombines TRBV27 with TRBJ2-2; D is tentatively TRBD1 or TRBD2 (5 bases each). CDR1 is MNHEY, CDR2 SMNVEV, per germline (reference sequence). V was clipped by 3 bases and J by 0 bases, with 14 bases between them. There are 17 residues in the CDR3. DNA of the CDR3: TGTGCCAGCAGTTTGGAACCCGGGACGGCGAACACCGGGGAGCTGTTTTTT. Protein product: CASSLEPGTANTGELFF.

The gene calls are TRBV5-4 and TRBJ1-5; TRBD1 might be the D (5 bases). The CDR3 spans 15 residues. V lost 0 bases and J 4 bases, leaving 11 bases between the germline ends. The germline V gene has CDR1 SGHNT and CDR2 YYREEE (reference sequence). The CDR3 loop reads CASSLGTSRNQPQHF. The CDR3 nucleotides are TGTGCCAGCAGCTTGGGGACAAGCAGAAATCAGCCCCAGCATTTT.

With respect to this clone: Other nucleotide sequences in the sample specify the same CDR3. The J gene is TRBJ1-2, the V gene TRBV28; TRBD1 matches 7 bases. V shed 4 bases and J 2 bases; nucleotides not matched to a gene: 1. The CDR3 extends over 13 amino acids. Germline values: CDR1 MDHEN, CDR2 SYDVKM. In nucleotides, the CDR3 is TGTGCCAGCAGTTCGACAGGGAACTATGGCTACACCTTC. This translates into CASSSTGNYGYTF.

This chain uses TRBV6-5 with TRBJ1-6, with a tentative D call TRBD1 (5 bases). CDR3 length: 16 residues. The germline V gene has CDR1 MNHEY and CDR2 SVGAGI. V was cut by 4 bases and J by 7 bases, with 17 bases left in between. For the CDR3, the DNA is TGTGCCAGCAGTTTAGGGGCCTTAATGGGGAATTCACCCCTCCACTTT. Its protein is CASSLGALMGNSPLHF.

The chain employs TRBV5-1 and TRBJ2-3, with a possible D match to TRBD1 (5 bases). Trimming pared 4 bases from V and 0 bases from J, leaving 15 bases between. The germline CDR1 and CDR2 sequences are SGHRS and YFSETQ. The CDR3 consists of 16 residues. The DNA of the CDR3 is TGCGCCAGCAGCCCACCAGGGCCTAGTAGCACAGATACGCAGTATTTT. Translating it yields CASSPPGPSSTDTQYF.

This chain joins TRBV18 and TRBJ1-1; possibly TRBD1 for D (5 bases). CDR1 and CDR2 (germline): KGHSH, LQKENI. The CDR3 contains 13 residues. V was trimmed by 1 base and J by 6 bases, leaving 9 bases between them. The CDR3 sequence: CASSPQGLAEAFF. CDR3 DNA sequence: TGTGCCAGCTCACCACAGGGGCTGGCTGAAGCTTTCTTT.